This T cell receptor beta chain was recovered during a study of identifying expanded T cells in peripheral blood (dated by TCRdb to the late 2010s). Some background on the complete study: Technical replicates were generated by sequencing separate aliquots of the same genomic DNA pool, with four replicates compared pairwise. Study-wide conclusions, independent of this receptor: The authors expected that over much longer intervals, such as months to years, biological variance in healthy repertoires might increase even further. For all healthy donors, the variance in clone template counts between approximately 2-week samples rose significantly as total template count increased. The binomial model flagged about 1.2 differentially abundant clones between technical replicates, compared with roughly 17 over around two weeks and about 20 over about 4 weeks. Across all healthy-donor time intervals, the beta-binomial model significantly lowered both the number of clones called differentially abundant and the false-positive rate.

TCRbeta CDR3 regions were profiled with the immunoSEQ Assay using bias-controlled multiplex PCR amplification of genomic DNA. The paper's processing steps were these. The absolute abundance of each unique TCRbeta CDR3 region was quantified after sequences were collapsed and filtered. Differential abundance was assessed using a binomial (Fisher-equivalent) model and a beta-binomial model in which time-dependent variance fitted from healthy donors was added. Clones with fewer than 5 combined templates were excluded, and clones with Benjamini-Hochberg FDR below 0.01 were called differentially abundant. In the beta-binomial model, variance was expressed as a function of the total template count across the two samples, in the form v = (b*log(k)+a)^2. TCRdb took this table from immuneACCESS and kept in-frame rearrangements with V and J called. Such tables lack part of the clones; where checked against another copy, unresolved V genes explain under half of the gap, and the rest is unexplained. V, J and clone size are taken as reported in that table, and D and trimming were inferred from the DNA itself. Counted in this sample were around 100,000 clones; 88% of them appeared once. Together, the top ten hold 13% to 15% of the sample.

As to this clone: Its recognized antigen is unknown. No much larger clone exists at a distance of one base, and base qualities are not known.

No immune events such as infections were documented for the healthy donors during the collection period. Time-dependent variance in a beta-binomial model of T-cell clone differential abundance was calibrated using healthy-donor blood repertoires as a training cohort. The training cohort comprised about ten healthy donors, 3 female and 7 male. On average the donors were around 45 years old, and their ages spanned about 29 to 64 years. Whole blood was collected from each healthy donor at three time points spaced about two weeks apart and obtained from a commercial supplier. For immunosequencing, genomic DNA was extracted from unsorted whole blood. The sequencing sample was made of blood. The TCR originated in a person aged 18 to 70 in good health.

CDR3 region: CASSALRGSYEQYF. The nucleotides are TGTGCCAGCAGCGCCTTGAGGGGCTCCTACGAGCAGTACTTC. The chain employs TRBV6-5 and TRBJ2-7; the D region may be TRBD1 or TRBD2, each matching 5 bases equally. Including cysteine and phenylalanine, the CDR3 has 14 amino acids. Just the 42-base CDR3 DNA is kept, in frame starting at base 1. In the germline V gene, CDR1 corresponds to MNHEY and CDR2 to SVGAGI. Deletion took 6 bases off V and 0 bases off J, with a span of 12 bases between the germline ends.